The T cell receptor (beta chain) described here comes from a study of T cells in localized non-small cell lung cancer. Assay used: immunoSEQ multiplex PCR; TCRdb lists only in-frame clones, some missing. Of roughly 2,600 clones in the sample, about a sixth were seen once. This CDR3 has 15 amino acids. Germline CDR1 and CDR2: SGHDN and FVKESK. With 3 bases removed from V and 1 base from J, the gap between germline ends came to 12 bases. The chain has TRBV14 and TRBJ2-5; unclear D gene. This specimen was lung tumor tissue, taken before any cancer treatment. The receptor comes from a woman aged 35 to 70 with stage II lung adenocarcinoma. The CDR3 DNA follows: TGTGCCAGCAGCCACCTCATAGGGATCCAAGAGACCCAGTACTTC. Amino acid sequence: CASSHLIGIQETQYF.